This entry describes one T cell receptor (beta chain). The antigen is undetermined. Primers included in the PCR were 60 Vbeta and 13 Jbeta primers. Clones were read by immunoSEQ multiplex PCR, and TCRdb kept only the in-frame ones, dropping some. The repertoire holds around 220,000 clones, less than 80% seen once, with 0.2% to 0.25% in the top ten. The CDR3 is 13 amino acids. Germline CDR1 is MNHEY and CDR2 is SMNVEV (reference sequence). V shed 5 bases and J shed 4 bases, with 9 bases lying between them. The entry originates in a study of cytomegalovirus exposure and HLA in healthy donors. Whole-study context: About 180 million T cells yielded some 120 million unique TCR beta sequences in earlier analysis.

Whole-study results and caveats: In an earlier analysis, in 620 or so donors, most V segments appeared productive either ~87% or ~30% of the time.

Though nominally healthy at sampling, donors likely had unrecorded immune exposures. Sequencing used PBMCs. The TCR sequence derives from a girl aged 2-15 years in good health and CMV-seronegative. The chain is built from TRBV27 and TRBJ1-3; TRBD1 is a possible D gene (6 bases). CDR3 sequence: CASSPRGGNTIYF. DNA for the CDR3: TGTGCCAGCAGTCCGAGGGGGGGAAACACCATATATTTT.